This T cell receptor (beta chain) was captured by sequencing in a study of memory CD4+ T cells and cytomegalovirus serostatus. The CDR3 is 13 residues long. The V gene's germline CDR1 is SEHNR and CDR2 FQNEAQ (reference sequence). V dropped 5 bases and J dropped 4 bases, with 11 bases sitting between them. The sort gate was single viable CD3+CD4+CD8-CD45RO+ cells for memory CD4+ T cells. Measured with immunoSEQ multiplex PCR; TCRdb has only the in-frame clones, and not every one. The sample lists some 60,000 clones, over 65% occurring once. Specimen: memory CD4+ T cells from blood. The sequence was collected from an adult in good health and CMV-seropositive. The rearrangement joins TRBV7-9 to TRBJ1-2; no definite D call. The CDR3 nucleotides read TGTGCCAGCAGCATCGGCACGGCCTATGGCTACACCTTC. Translating gives CASSIGTAYGYTF.